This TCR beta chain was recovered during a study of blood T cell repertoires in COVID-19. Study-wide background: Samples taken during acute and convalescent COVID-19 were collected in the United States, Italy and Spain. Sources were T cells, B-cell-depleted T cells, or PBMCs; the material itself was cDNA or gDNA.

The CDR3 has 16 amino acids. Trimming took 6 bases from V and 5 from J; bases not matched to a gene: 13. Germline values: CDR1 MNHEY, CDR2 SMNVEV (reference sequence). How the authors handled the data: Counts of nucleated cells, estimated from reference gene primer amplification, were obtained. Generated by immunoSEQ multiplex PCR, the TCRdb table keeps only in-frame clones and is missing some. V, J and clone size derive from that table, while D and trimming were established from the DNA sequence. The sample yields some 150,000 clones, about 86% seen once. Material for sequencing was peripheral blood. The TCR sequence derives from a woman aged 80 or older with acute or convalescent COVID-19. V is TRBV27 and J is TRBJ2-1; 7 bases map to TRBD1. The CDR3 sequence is CASRSIQGSRNNEQFF. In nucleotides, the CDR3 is TGTGCCAGCAGGTCGATACAGGGGAGTCGAAACAATGAGCAGTTCTTC.